The rows below give T cell receptor beta chains drawn from one sample of a study of T cells after yellow fever vaccination. TCRdb processed the 5' RACE reads anew with MiXCR; each CDR3 protein has one entry. The sample shows around 60,000 distinct CDR3 sequences, about 5.2% of them seen only once. Sequencing was performed on PBMCs, either bulk or a sorted T-cell subset (CD4+, CD8+, memory, or dextramer-sorted; not recorded which), taken on the day of the yellow fever booster vaccination. Source of these receptors: a man between 18 and 29 years old who received the YFV17D yellow fever vaccine. CDR3s include the opening cysteine and the closing phenylalanine or tryptophan. The D gene is left open where the match is weak. Clone size, where shown, is once, few, many, or a class for clones that have expanded.

CDR3 DNA: TGTGCCAGCAGCGCAATCCTAGCGGGGCGCGACAATGAGCAGTTCTTC
CDR3 protein: CASSAILAGRDNEQFF
D gene: TRBD2
clone size: many
J gene: TRBJ2-1
CDR3 length: 16
V gene: TRBV9

CDR3 DNA: TGCAGCGTTGATCCCCTGATGAACACTGAAGCTTTCTTT
CDR3 protein: CSVDPLMNTEAFF
D gene: NA
clone size: many
J gene: TRBJ1-1
CDR3 length: 13
V gene: TRBV29-1

CDR3 DNA: TGTGCCAGCAGCTCCACAGGGGGAGGGAACACTGAAGCTTTCTTT
CDR3 protein: CASSSTGGGNTEAFF
D gene: TRBD1
clone size: many
J gene: TRBJ1-1
CDR3 length: 15
V gene: TRBV9

CDR3 DNA: TGTGCCAGCAGCTTAACTATACCGGGACTAGCGTTCAATGAGCAGTTCTTC
CDR3 protein: CASSLTIPGLAFNEQFF
D gene: TRBD2
clone size: few
J gene: TRBJ2-1
CDR3 length: 17
V gene: TRBV7-8

CDR3 DNA: TGTGCCAGCAGCGGGGAGACTAGCCGAAGCACAGATACGCAGTATTTT
CDR3 protein: CASSGETSRSTDTQYF
D gene: TRBD2
clone size: NA
J gene: TRBJ2-3
CDR3 length: 16
V gene: TRBV7-9

CDR3 DNA: TGTGCCAGCAGGGGACAGGGGGCGAACACTGAAGCTTTCTTT
CDR3 protein: CASRGQGANTEAFF
D gene: TRBD1
clone size: few
J gene: TRBJ1-1
CDR3 length: 14
V gene: TRBV7-9

CDR3 DNA: TGTGCCAGCAGCGTAGGAGGGGGCAATCAGCCCCAGCATTTT
CDR3 protein: CASSVGGGNQPQHF
D gene: NA
clone size: many
J gene: TRBJ1-5
CDR3 length: 14
V gene: TRBV9

CDR3 DNA: TGTGCCAGTAGTCTCCTGTTTAAAGCTTTCTTT
CDR3 protein: CASSLLFKAFF
D gene: NA
clone size: many
J gene: TRBJ1-1
CDR3 length: 11
V gene: TRBV19

CDR3 DNA: TGTGCCAGCAGCCCGTTTAACTCTGGGGCCAACGTCCTGACTTTC
CDR3 protein: CASSPFNSGANVLTF
D gene: NA
clone size: NA
J gene: TRBJ2-6
CDR3 length: 15
V gene: TRBV14

CDR3 DNA: TGTGCCAGCGCCAGGGTGGCGGGGGGCCCCAATGAGCAGTTCTTC
CDR3 protein: CASARVAGGPNEQFF
D gene: TRBD2
clone size: many
J gene: TRBJ2-1
CDR3 length: 15
V gene: TRBV6-5

CDR3 DNA: TGTGCCAGCAGCGTAGCGGCGGGGAACTATGGCTACACCTTC
CDR3 protein: CASSVAAGNYGYTF
D gene: NA
clone size: few
J gene: TRBJ1-2
CDR3 length: 14
V gene: TRBV9

CDR3 DNA: TGCGCCAGCAGCTCACCGGCCCAGGACAGGGGTTATCGCTATGGCTACACCTTC
CDR3 protein: CASSSPAQDRGYRYGYTF
D gene: TRBD1
clone size: few
J gene: TRBJ1-2
CDR3 length: 18
V gene: TRBV5-1

CDR3 DNA: TGCGCCAGCAGCCAAAGGAGCAGGGGGCGTCGCACAGATACGCAGTATTTT
CDR3 protein: CASSQRSRGRRTDTQYF
D gene: TRBD1
clone size: few
J gene: TRBJ2-3
CDR3 length: 17
V gene: TRBV4-1

CDR3 DNA: TGCAGTGCTAGACGGACTAGCGGGGGGTTCACAGATACGCAGTATTTT
CDR3 protein: CSARRTSGGFTDTQYF
D gene: TRBD2
clone size: many
J gene: TRBJ2-3
CDR3 length: 16
V gene: TRBV20-1

CDR3 DNA: TGCAGTGCTAGAGGAACAGGGGGGAACACTGAAGCTTTCTTT
CDR3 protein: CSARGTGGNTEAFF
D gene: TRBD1
clone size: few
J gene: TRBJ1-1
CDR3 length: 14
V gene: TRBV20-1

CDR3 DNA: TGTGCCAGCAGCCCCCCGGGGAGCTCCTACAATGAGCAGTTCTTC
CDR3 protein: CASSPPGSSYNEQFF
D gene: NA
clone size: many
J gene: TRBJ2-1
CDR3 length: 15
V gene: TRBV7-2

CDR3 DNA: TGTGCCAGCAGTATAGGATACCCGAACACTGAAGCTTTCTTT
CDR3 protein: CASSIGYPNTEAFF
D gene: NA
clone size: many
J gene: TRBJ1-1
CDR3 length: 14
V gene: TRBV6-5

CDR3 DNA: TGCGCCAGCAGCCAAGATGGCGCGGGGGAGTTTGGGGCCAACGTCCTGACTTTC
CDR3 protein: CASSQDGAGEFGANVLTF
D gene: TRBD2
clone size: many
J gene: TRBJ2-6
CDR3 length: 18
V gene: TRBV4-3

CDR3 DNA: TGTGCCAGCAGCCAAGAGCCCCCTTCACACAGGGGAAGGGACACTGAAGCTTTCTTT
CDR3 protein: CASSQEPPSHRGRDTEAFF
D gene: TRBD1
clone size: few
J gene: TRBJ1-1
CDR3 length: 19
V gene: TRBV4-2

CDR3 DNA: TGTGCCAGCAGCGTCCTCGTTGTAGAGGCAGAGACCCAGTACTTC
CDR3 protein: CASSVLVVEAETQYF
D gene: NA
clone size: many
J gene: TRBJ2-5
CDR3 length: 15
V gene: TRBV7-9

CDR3 DNA: TGCGCCAGCAGCTTGGATAGCGGGGGGTCCACCGGGGAGCTGTTTTTT
CDR3 protein: CASSLDSGGSTGELFF
D gene: TRBD2
clone size: few
J gene: TRBJ2-2
CDR3 length: 16
V gene: TRBV5-1

CDR3 DNA: TGTGCCAGCAGCTTAACAACGGTGCAGTACTTC
CDR3 protein: CASSLTTVQYF
D gene: NA
clone size: many
J gene: TRBJ2-7
CDR3 length: 11
V gene: TRBV7-8

CDR3 DNA: TGTGCCAGCAGCCCGACGCGGGGAGCGGGGGGGCCAGGAAATGAGCAGTTCTTC
CDR3 protein: CASSPTRGAGGPGNEQFF
D gene: TRBD2
clone size: NA
J gene: TRBJ2-1
CDR3 length: 18
V gene: TRBV11-2

CDR3 DNA: TGCGCCAGCAGCCTCCTAGGACACCTACCCACGAACACCGGGGAGCTGTTTTTT
CDR3 protein: CASSLLGHLPTNTGELFF
D gene: NA
clone size: few
J gene: TRBJ2-2
CDR3 length: 18
V gene: TRBV4-1

CDR3 DNA: TGTGCTAGCAGCTCAGCAGGACTAGCGGGACAGAACACCGGGGAGCTGTTTTTT
CDR3 protein: CASSSAGLAGQNTGELFF
D gene: TRBD2
clone size: many
J gene: TRBJ2-2
CDR3 length: 18
V gene: TRBV7-7

CDR3 DNA: TGCGCCACCAGGGGGACAGGGGGCCCCGGGGAGCTGTTTTTT
CDR3 protein: CATRGTGGPGELFF
D gene: TRBD1
clone size: NA
J gene: TRBJ2-2
CDR3 length: 14
V gene: TRBV10-1

CDR3 DNA: TGTGCCATCAGTGACCTTGGGAGGGAGACCTCCACAGATACGCAGTATTTT
CDR3 protein: CAISDLGRETSTDTQYF
D gene: TRBD2
clone size: many
J gene: TRBJ2-3
CDR3 length: 17
V gene: TRBV10-3

CDR3 DNA: TGCGCCAGCAGCCCAGAGCAGGGATTCAACATTCAGTACTTC
CDR3 protein: CASSPEQGFNIQYF
D gene: NA
clone size: many
J gene: TRBJ2-4
CDR3 length: 14
V gene: TRBV4-3

CDR3 DNA: TGTGCCAGCAGCCGGGGGTCAGGGGAGGGTCAGCCCCAGCATTTT
CDR3 protein: CASSRGSGEGQPQHF
D gene: NA
clone size: many
J gene: TRBJ1-5
CDR3 length: 15
V gene: TRBV12-3/TRBV12-4

CDR3 DNA: TGTGCCAGCAGTCTCCGACCCTACCGAGAGACCCAGTACTTC
CDR3 protein: CASSLRPYRETQYF
D gene: NA
clone size: many
J gene: TRBJ2-5
CDR3 length: 14
V gene: TRBV27

CDR3 DNA: TGTGCCAGCAGCGTAGGACCCAGCGAGGTTGGAGCCTACGAGCAGTACTTC
CDR3 protein: CASSVGPSEVGAYEQYF
D gene: NA
clone size: NA
J gene: TRBJ2-7
CDR3 length: 17
V gene: TRBV9

CDR3 DNA: TGTGCCAGCAGCCAAGAGTTGGTAGGGTTATCTACCTACGAGCAGTACTTC
CDR3 protein: CASSQELVGLSTYEQYF
D gene: NA
clone size: many
J gene: TRBJ2-7
CDR3 length: 17
V gene: TRBV4-2

CDR3 DNA: TGTGCCAGCAGCCATCTCGACAGGGGTAAGGATGAAGCTTTCTTT
CDR3 protein: CASSHLDRGKDEAFF
D gene: TRBD1
clone size: few
J gene: TRBJ1-1
CDR3 length: 15
V gene: TRBV4-2

CDR3 DNA: TGTGCCAGCAGTTCTTCAGGGCTCCCCTACAATGAGCAGTTCTTC
CDR3 protein: CASSSSGLPYNEQFF
D gene: NA
clone size: NA
J gene: TRBJ2-1
CDR3 length: 15
V gene: TRBV28

CDR3 DNA: TGTGCCATCAGTGAAGCGACTTACCAGAGGACTGGCTACACCTTC
CDR3 protein: CAISEATYQRTGYTF
D gene: NA
clone size: NA
J gene: TRBJ1-2
CDR3 length: 15
V gene: TRBV10-3

CDR3 DNA: TGTGCCAGCAGCTCGCGGGGGGGCCCGTACAATGAGCAGTTCTTC
CDR3 protein: CASSSRGGPYNEQFF
D gene: TRBD2
clone size: NA
J gene: TRBJ2-1
CDR3 length: 15
V gene: TRBV5-6

CDR3 DNA: TGCGCCAGCAGCCACTCAGGGGGAATTGGGGACACTGAAGCTTTCTTT
CDR3 protein: CASSHSGGIGDTEAFF
D gene: TRBD1
clone size: NA
J gene: TRBJ1-1
CDR3 length: 16
V gene: TRBV4-3

CDR3 DNA: TGTGCCAGCAGCTTAGATTTCCAGCCTTTATCCACAGATACGCAGTATTTT
CDR3 protein: CASSLDFQPLSTDTQYF
D gene: NA
clone size: many
J gene: TRBJ2-3
CDR3 length: 17
V gene: TRBV7-2

CDR3 DNA: TGTGCCAGCAGCCCACCGGTTGGGGGCCCCTACAATGAGCAGTTCTTC
CDR3 protein: CASSPPVGGPYNEQFF
D gene: NA
clone size: many
J gene: TRBJ2-1
CDR3 length: 16
V gene: TRBV7-9

CDR3 DNA: TGTGCCAGCAGCTTGACGGACCCTTTACCTAACTATGGCTACACCTTC
CDR3 protein: CASSLTDPLPNYGYTF
D gene: NA
clone size: many
J gene: TRBJ1-2
CDR3 length: 16
V gene: TRBV5-5

CDR3 DNA: TGTGCCAGCAGCACTCTGGACAGGGGGCTCTCCAATGAGCAGTTCTTC
CDR3 protein: CASSTLDRGLSNEQFF
D gene: TRBD1
clone size: few
J gene: TRBJ2-1
CDR3 length: 16
V gene: TRBV9

CDR3 DNA: TGCGCCAGCAGCCAAGAGGACGAGAACTATGGCTACACCTTC
CDR3 protein: CASSQEDENYGYTF
D gene: NA
clone size: many
J gene: TRBJ1-2
CDR3 length: 14
V gene: TRBV4-1

CDR3 DNA: TGTGCCAGTAGTATCGGCGGGAGGGAAGGGTCTTCACCCCTCCACTTT
CDR3 protein: CASSIGGREGSSPLHF
D gene: NA
clone size: few
J gene: TRBJ1-6
CDR3 length: 16
V gene: TRBV19

CDR3 DNA: TGCGCCAGCAGCCCGACGGGAAGCTCCTATAATTCACCCCTCCACTTT
CDR3 protein: CASSPTGSSYNSPLHF
D gene: NA
clone size: many
J gene: TRBJ1-6
CDR3 length: 16
V gene: TRBV4-1

CDR3 DNA: TGCGCCAGCCGACCCGCCGGGACAGCCGGGCGTTCACCCCTCCACTTT
CDR3 protein: CASRPAGTAGRSPLHF
D gene: TRBD1
clone size: NA
J gene: TRBJ1-6
CDR3 length: 16
V gene: TRBV5-1

CDR3 DNA: TGTGCCAGCAGATCTACAGGGGACAATGAGCAGTTCTTC
CDR3 protein: CASRSTGDNEQFF
D gene: TRBD1
clone size: few
J gene: TRBJ2-1
CDR3 length: 13
V gene: TRBV28